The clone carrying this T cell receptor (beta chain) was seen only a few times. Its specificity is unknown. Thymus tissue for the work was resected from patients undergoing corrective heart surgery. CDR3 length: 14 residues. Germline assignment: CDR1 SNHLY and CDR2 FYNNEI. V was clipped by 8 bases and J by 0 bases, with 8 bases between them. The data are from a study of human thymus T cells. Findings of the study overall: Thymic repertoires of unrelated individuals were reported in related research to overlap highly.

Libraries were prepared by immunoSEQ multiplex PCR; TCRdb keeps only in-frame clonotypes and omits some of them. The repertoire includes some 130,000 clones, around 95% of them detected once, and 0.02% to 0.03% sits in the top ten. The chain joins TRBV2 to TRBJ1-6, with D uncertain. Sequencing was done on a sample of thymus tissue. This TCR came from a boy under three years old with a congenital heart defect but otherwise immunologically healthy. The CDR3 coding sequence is TGTGCCAGCCGCGGGAGCTCCTATAATTCACCCCTCCACTTT. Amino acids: CASRGSSYNSPLHF.